This TCR beta chain was sequenced for a study of T cell repertoires in cytomegalovirus infection. Study-level background: Recently identified HLA-C-restricted CMV epitopes were used, and well-studied HLA-B-restricted CMV epitopes were used as well. It was the public TCR beta signatures that indicated both CMV infection and matching HLA type. Findings and caveats of the study: Using cumulative public TCR beta family frequency, the authors identified those who carried CMV together with the relevant HLA.

CDR3 length: 17 residues. Trimming left V 3 bases short and J 3 bases short, with 20 bases between. Germline CDR1 is LGHNT and CDR2 is FRNRAP. A single record per CDR3 protein comes from TCRdb applying MiXCR to the reads. The repertoire holds around 900,000 distinct CDR3 sequences, 30% to 40% seen once, with about 14% in the top ten. This clonotype was detected many times. The target antigen is unknown. The sample consisted of cultured CD8+ T cells from PBMCs, taken from culture after CMV antigen stimulation. This clonotype was obtained from a human donor in good health (CMV status not recorded). Some clones in this sample may be carry-over from other donors' samples. V and J are TRBV12-5 and TRBJ1-1; a possible D gene is TRBD1 (6 bases). The DNA of the CDR3 is TGTGCTAGTGGTTTACCTAACAGGGATTTGGACGACACTGAAGCTTTCTTT. It yields the protein CASGLPNRDLDDTEAFF.